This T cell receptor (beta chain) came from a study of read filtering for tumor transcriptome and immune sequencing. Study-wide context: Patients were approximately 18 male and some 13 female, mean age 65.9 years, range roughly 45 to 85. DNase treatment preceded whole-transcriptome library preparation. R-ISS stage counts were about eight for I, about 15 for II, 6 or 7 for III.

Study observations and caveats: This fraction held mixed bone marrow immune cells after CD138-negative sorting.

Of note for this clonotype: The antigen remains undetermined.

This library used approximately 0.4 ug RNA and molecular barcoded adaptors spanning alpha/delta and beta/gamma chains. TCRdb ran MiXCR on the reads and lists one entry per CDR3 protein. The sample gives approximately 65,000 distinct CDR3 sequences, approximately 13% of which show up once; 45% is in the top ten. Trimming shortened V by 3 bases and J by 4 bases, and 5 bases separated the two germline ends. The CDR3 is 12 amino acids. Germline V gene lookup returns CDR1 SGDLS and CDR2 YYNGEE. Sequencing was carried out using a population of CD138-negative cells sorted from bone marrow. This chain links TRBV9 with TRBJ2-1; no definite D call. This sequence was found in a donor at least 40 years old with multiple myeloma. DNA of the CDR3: TGTGCCAGCAGCGCCCCTTACAATGAGCAGTTCTTC. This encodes CASSAPYNEQFF.